The 6 T cell receptor beta chains reported below all come from one sample, sequenced in a study of beta chain features in type 1 diabetes. The isolated RNA, all of it, was reverse transcribed, so expressed TCRB transcripts were what got sequenced. Repertoires were generated with immunoSEQ multiplex PCR, while TCRdb's copy carries only in-frame clones and drops some. The data contain hundreds of thousands of clones, about a sixth of them singletons. Sequencing was carried out using naive CD4+ T cells from blood. All receptors derive from a man between 18 and 35 years old in good health.

The V and J genes are TRBV28 and TRBJ1-5; no clear D. The ends were cut back, 5 bases at V and 2 bases at J, with 10 bases in the middle. Germline V lookup: CDR1 MDHEN, CDR2 SYDVKM. The CDR3 length is 14 residues. The CDR3 loop is CASSPSQGNQPQHF. The CDR3, as DNA: TGTGCCAGCAGTCCCAGTCAGGGCAATCAGCCCCAGCATTTT. Full variable domain (rest looked up from reference TRBV28 and TRBJ1-5): DVKVTQSSRYLVKRTGEKVFLECVQDMDHENMFWYRQDPGLGLRLIYFSYDVKMKEKGDIPEGYSVSREKKERFSLILESASTNQTSMYLCASSPSQGNQPQHFGDGTRLSIL.

The chain joins TRBV5-6 to TRBJ1-5; D remains ambiguous. Trimming removed 0 bases from V and 0 bases from J, with 4 bases in between. Germline loops: CDR1 SGHDT, CDR2 YYEEEE. The CDR3 contains 14 residues. CDR3 coding DNA: TGTGCCAGCAGCTTGGGGGTTAGCAATCAGCCCCAGCATTTT. Translated: CASSLGVSNQPQHF.

The chain links TRBV15 to TRBJ1-5, with D perhaps TRBD1 (5 bases). Germline values: CDR1 LNHNV, CDR2 YYDKDF (reference sequence). The V end lost 2 bases, the J end lost 7 bases, and 15 bases lay between the germline ends. The CDR3 is 15 amino acids. The DNA for the CDR3 is TGTGCCACCAGCAGATTCACGGGGGTTGGCCAGCCCCAGCATTTT. This translates into CATSRFTGVGQPQHF.

This clone was found a few times. Other DNA variants within this sample encode the same CDR3. The chain links TRBV18 to TRBJ1-1; 7 bases line up with TRBD1. In germline, CDR1 is KGHSH, CDR2 LQKENI. The CDR3 is 13 residues long. The V segment lost 6 bases and the J segment 2 bases; nucleotides outside the gene matches: 3. The chain's CDR3 is CASSRQGNTEAFF. The DNA for the CDR3 is TGTGCCAGCTCTAGACAGGGTAACACTGAAGCTTTCTTT.

This clone has just a few counts. The CDR3 region has the DNA TGTGCCTGGAGCAGAGCGGGAGGCTCCTACAATGAGCAGTTCTTC. It specifies CAWSRAGGSYNEQFF. The rearrangement uses TRBV30 and TRBJ2-1; 9 bases line up with TRBD2. The germline CDR1 and CDR2 sequences are GTSNPN and SVGIG (reference sequence). The junction had 3 bases not matched to a gene; V was cut back by 3 bases and J by 0 bases. The CDR3 extends over 15 amino acids. Variable domain in full (rest from reference TRBV30 and TRBJ2-1): SQTIHQWPATLVQPVGSPLSLECTVEGTSNPNLYWYRQAAGRGLQLLFYSVGIGQISSEVPQNLSASRPQDRQFILSSKKLLLSDSGFYLCAWSRAGGSYNEQFFGPGTRLTVL.

This chain connects TRBV6-5 to TRBJ1-2; 7 positions agree with TRBD1. The V gene end was trimmed by 6 bases and the J gene end by 6 bases; junction bases not matched to a gene: 4. The CDR3 covers 12 residues. Germline assignment: CDR1 MNHEY and CDR2 SVGAGI. The CDR3 DNA reads as TGTGCCAGCAGGCGACAGGGAGATGGCTACACCTTC. It codes for CASRRQGDGYTF.